The present TCR beta chain was sequenced within a study of blood T cells in healthy people across ages. Findings of the study overall: Strong correlation existed between TCR beta diversity and naive T cell percentage.

A remark on this clonotype: Its antigen is not known.

The draw of peripheral blood yielded ten milliliters from each donor. PCR was performed a second time for roughly 7 to 11 cycles using a sample-barcoded 5' primer and a J-beta primer mix. A template-switch adaptor with 12 random nucleotides tagged each cDNA molecule. TCRdb re-derived calls from the 5' RACE reads in MiXCR, one entry per CDR3 protein. The data hold hundreds of thousands of distinct CDR3 sequences, with about 25% observed a single time. V gave up 1 base and J gave up 5 bases, with 8 bases separating them. The CDR3 runs to 14 residues. Per the germline V gene, CDR1 is SEHNR and CDR2 is FQNEAQ (reference sequence). The data were also submitted as part of a second study, on T cells of mothers and their children. That study reports: From each mother came over 10 million TCR beta CDR3 reads, and from each child came about 3 million.

The V and J genes are TRBV7-9 and TRBJ1-4; TRBD1 might be the D (6 bases). Input material: blood. The TCR originated in a boy under 10 years old in good health. CDR3 sequence (DNA): TGTGCCAGCAGCTTAGAGGACAGAAATGAAAAACTGTTTTTT. The encoded protein is CASSLEDRNEKLFF.